These 9 T cell receptor beta chains originate from one sample sequenced in a study of blood T cell repertoires in COVID-19. Sequencing used immunoSEQ multiplex PCR; TCRdb keeps in-frame clones, though not all of them. The sample yields over 200,000 clones, about nine tenths seen once. The sample was peripheral blood. The receptors derive from a man aged 55 to 69 who had recovered from COVID-19.

J is TRBJ1-3 and V is TRBV7-6; perhaps TRBD1 as D (5 bases). Germline V gene data show CDR1 as SGHVS and CDR2 as FNYEAQ. V was shortened by 5 bases and J by 0 bases, with 14 bases between the two germline ends. CDR3 length equals 16 residues. This CDR3 is CASSPAGLSSGNTIYF. The DNA of the CDR3 is TGTGCCAGCAGCCCCGCGGGACTCAGCTCTGGAAACACCATATATTTT.

The CDR3 DNA follows: TGTGCCAGCAGTCGACAGGGGCCATACGAGCAGTACTTC. Translation: CASSRQGPYEQYF. This chain connects TRBV6-5 to TRBJ2-7; 8 bases are a match to TRBD1. The CDR3 contains 13 residues. V trimming: 5 bases; J trimming: 4 bases; junction bases outside the gene matches: 4. CDR1 is MNHEY and CDR2 is SVGAGI in the germline V gene.

The CDR3 DNA is TGTGCCAGTAGATACCCGGGGGGGCGCGAGGCTTTCTTT. Residues: CASRYPGGREAFF. V and J are TRBV19 and TRBJ1-1; D is possibly TRBD1 (6 bases). Germline V CDR1 and CDR2: LNHDA, SQIVND (reference sequence). The CDR3 runs 13 residues. Trimming stripped 6 bases from V and 11 bases from J, with 19 bases between.

The rearrangement uses TRBV28 and TRBJ1-2, with TRBD1 matching 9 bases. J lost 4 bases, V lost 5 bases, and 5 bases had no gene match. Germline-derived CDR1 and CDR2 are MDHEN and SYDVKM. The CDR3 consists of 14 residues. CDR3 DNA: TGTGCCAGCAGTGGGGACAGGGACTCCTATGGCTACACCTTC. Encoded protein: CASSGDRDSYGYTF.

This chain joins TRBV28 and TRBJ1-6; 10 positions agree with TRBD1. The CDR3 extends over 15 amino acids. V dropped 8 bases and J dropped 7; count of bases not matched to a gene: 8. Germline V gene lookup returns CDR1 MDHEN and CDR2 SYDVKM. CDR3 coding DNA: TGTGCCAGCCGAAGACAGGGGGCGGACAATTCACCCCTCCACTTT. Translated, it gives CASRRQGADNSPLHF.

This chain links TRBV24-1 with TRBJ2-3; 8 positions match TRBD1. The CDR3 runs 15 residues. Unmatched junction bases numbered 3, after V lost 1 base and J lost 4 bases. Per germline, CDR1 KGHDR and CDR2 SFDVKD. The CDR3, as DNA: TGTGCCACCAGTGATTTTGACAGGGGATCAGATACGCAGTATTTT. This encodes CATSDFDRGSDTQYF.

The sample holds a few counts of this clone. The chain joins TRBV6-5 to TRBJ2-1; 10 nucleotides align to TRBD2. In germline, CDR1 is MNHEY, CDR2 SVGAGI. V shed 2 bases, J shed 9 bases, and the junction held 10 bases outside the gene matches. The CDR3 consists of 16 residues. CDR3 residues: CASSYKASGTSAEQFF. The CDR3 DNA sequence: TGTGCCAGCAGTTACAAGGCTTCCGGGACTAGCGCTGAGCAGTTCTTC.

The chain is built from TRBV18 and TRBJ2-4; TRBD1 agrees at 11 bases. Trimming at V came to 8 bases and at J to 6 bases, leaving 3 bases not matched to a gene. CDR1 is KGHSH and CDR2 is LQKENI in the germline V gene. The CDR3 contains 13 residues. The CDR3 nucleotides read TGTGCCAGCGCTGGACAGGGGGCAAACATTCAGTACTTC. As protein: CASAGQGANIQYF.

The chain recombines TRBV11-3 with TRBJ2-3, with D unresolved. Trimming left V 1 base short and J 3 bases short, with 8 bases between. The CDR3 is 14 amino acids. CDR1 is SGHNT, CDR2 YENEEA, per germline. The CDR3 DNA is TGTGCCAGCAGCTTAGGGCGGATAACAGATACGCAGTATTTT. This gives the protein CASSLGRITDTQYF.